The rows below give T cell receptor beta chains drawn from one sample of a study of T cell responses to AZD1222 COVID-19 vaccine. Method: immunoSEQ multiplex PCR; TCRdb's copy keeps in-frame clones and lacks some. The data hold 120,000 or so clones, with 81% observed a single time. The specimen was peripheral blood, collected on day 0 of AZD1222 vaccination. The receptors come from an adult in good health. Both conserved end residues are part of each CDR3. The order of the fields is CDR3 protein, CDR3 DNA, V gene, D gene, clone size, J gene. The D gene is left open where the match is weak. Clone size is shown for a subset of rows, as once, few, many or a class of expanded clone.

CDR3 protein: CASTASGGTWGETQYF; CDR3 DNA: TGTGCCAGCACGGCCAGCGGGGGGACCTGGGGGGAGACCCAGTACTTC; V gene: TRBV2; D gene: TRBD2; clone size: NA; J gene: TRBJ2-5
CDR3 protein: CASSSPGTGRSPLHF; CDR3 DNA: TGTGCCAGCAGTTCGCCCGGGACAGGGCGGTCACCCCTCCACTTT; V gene: TRBV28; D gene: TRBD1; clone size: NA; J gene: TRBJ1-6
CDR3 protein: CASSLGVAGNSPLHF; CDR3 DNA: TGTGCCAGCAGCTTAGGGGTGGCAGGAAATTCACCCCTCCACTTT; V gene: TRBV7-6; D gene: NA; clone size: NA; J gene: TRBJ1-6
CDR3 protein: CASSQNPGQPQHF; CDR3 DNA: TGTGCCAGCAGCCAAAATCCCGGTCAGCCCCAGCATTTT; V gene: TRBV16; D gene: NA; clone size: NA; J gene: TRBJ1-5
CDR3 protein: CASSIIYPDRVEEAFF; CDR3 DNA: TGTGCCAGCAGCATTATTTATCCGGACAGGGTGGAGGAAGCTTTCTTT; V gene: TRBV21-1; D gene: NA; clone size: NA; J gene: TRBJ1-1
CDR3 protein: CASSLTSAYEQYF; CDR3 DNA: TGTGCCAGCAGCCTGACTAGCGCCTACGAGCAGTACTTC; V gene: TRBV28; D gene: TRBD2; clone size: few; J gene: TRBJ2-7
CDR3 protein: CASSLSLNQPQHF; CDR3 DNA: TGTGCCAGCTCTCTCAGCCTCAATCAGCCCCAGCATTTT; V gene: TRBV18; D gene: NA; clone size: NA; J gene: TRBJ1-5
CDR3 protein: CASSPQEVETQYF; CDR3 DNA: TGTGCCAGCTCACCACAAGAGGTTGAGACCCAGTACTTC; V gene: TRBV18; D gene: NA; clone size: NA; J gene: TRBJ2-5
CDR3 protein: CASLRQGTTNEKLFF; CDR3 DNA: TGTGCCAGCCTGAGACAGGGGACAACTAATGAAAAACTGTTTTTT; V gene: TRBV2; D gene: TRBD1; clone size: NA; J gene: TRBJ1-4
CDR3 protein: CASSFSGQAGNQPQHF; CDR3 DNA: TGTGCCAGCAGTTTTAGCGGACAGGCCGGCAATCAGCCCCAGCATTTT; V gene: TRBV28; D gene: TRBD1; clone size: NA; J gene: TRBJ1-5
CDR3 protein: CASSPWGTEYGYTF; CDR3 DNA: TGTGCCAGCAGCCCCTGGGGGACAGAGTATGGCTACACCTTC; V gene: TRBV7-2; D gene: TRBD1; clone size: NA; J gene: TRBJ1-2
CDR3 protein: CASFDRGSEAFF; CDR3 DNA: TGCGCCAGCTTTGACAGGGGCTCTGAAGCTTTCTTT; V gene: TRBV5-1; D gene: TRBD1; clone size: NA; J gene: TRBJ1-1
CDR3 protein: CATSRPLQGDGPDTQYF; CDR3 DNA: TGTGCCACCAGCAGACCGCTACAGGGGGATGGTCCAGATACGCAGTATTTT; V gene: TRBV15; D gene: TRBD1; clone size: NA; J gene: TRBJ2-3
CDR3 protein: CASSYNPAVELAGGGTGELFF; CDR3 DNA: TGTGCCAGCAGTTACAACCCAGCGGTCGAACTAGCGGGAGGGGGTACCGGGGAGCTGTTTTTT; V gene: TRBV6-2/TRBV6-3; D gene: TRBD2; clone size: NA; J gene: TRBJ2-2
CDR3 protein: CASSLAGTGPYEQYF; CDR3 DNA: TGTGCCAGCAGCTTAGCAGGGACAGGGCCCTACGAGCAGTACTTC; V gene: TRBV7-9; D gene: TRBD1; clone size: NA; J gene: TRBJ2-7
CDR3 protein: CASSPTVDYGYTF; CDR3 DNA: TGTGCCAGCTCACCGACAGTAGACTATGGCTACACCTTC; V gene: TRBV18; D gene: NA; clone size: NA; J gene: TRBJ1-2
CDR3 protein: CASKDGSTAGANVLTF; CDR3 DNA: TGTGCCAGTAAGGACGGGAGCACTGCTGGGGCCAACGTCCTGACTTTC; V gene: TRBV19; D gene: NA; clone size: NA; J gene: TRBJ2-6
CDR3 protein: CASSYISSKGEAADTQYF; CDR3 DNA: TGTGCCAGCAGTTATATTTCCTCAAAGGGAGAGGCGGCAGATACGCAGTATTTT; V gene: TRBV28; D gene: NA; clone size: NA; J gene: TRBJ2-3
CDR3 protein: CATSRDGTDTQYF; CDR3 DNA: TGTGCCACCAGCCGGGACGGCACAGATACGCAGTATTTT; V gene: TRBV24-1; D gene: NA; clone size: NA; J gene: TRBJ2-3
CDR3 protein: CANSGQSYEQYF; CDR3 DNA: TGTGCCAACTCGGGACAGTCCTACGAGCAGTACTTC; V gene: TRBV2; D gene: TRBD1; clone size: few; J gene: TRBJ2-7
CDR3 protein: CAISDRGRMNTEAFF; CDR3 DNA: TGTGCCATCAGTGACAGGGGGCGCATGAACACTGAAGCTTTCTTT; V gene: TRBV10-3; D gene: TRBD1; clone size: NA; J gene: TRBJ1-1
CDR3 protein: CASSAPRAGLRSGNTIYF; CDR3 DNA: TGCGCCAGCAGCGCTCCACGGGCGGGCCTTCGTTCTGGAAACACCATATATTTT; V gene: TRBV4-1; D gene: NA; clone size: few; J gene: TRBJ1-3
CDR3 protein: CASRFGRGNTGELFF; CDR3 DNA: TGTGCCAGCAGGTTTGGGCGGGGGAACACCGGGGAGCTGTTTTTT; V gene: TRBV19; D gene: NA; clone size: NA; J gene: TRBJ2-2
CDR3 protein: CASSKSRDRSYNEQFF; CDR3 DNA: TGTGCCAGCAGCAAAAGCAGGGATAGGTCCTACAATGAGCAGTTCTTC; V gene: TRBV21-1; D gene: NA; clone size: NA; J gene: TRBJ2-1
CDR3 protein: CASSIRLADDTQYF; CDR3 DNA: TGTGCCAGTAGTATCCGACTAGCGGATGATACGCAGTATTTT; V gene: TRBV19; D gene: TRBD2; clone size: NA; J gene: TRBJ2-3
CDR3 protein: CASSPRQGGQPQHF; CDR3 DNA: TGTGCCAGCAGCCCTCGGCAGGGGGGTCAGCCCCAGCATTTT; V gene: TRBV7-2; D gene: TRBD1; clone size: NA; J gene: TRBJ1-5
CDR3 protein: CASSIITGSSYEQYF; CDR3 DNA: TGTGCCAGTAGTATAATAACAGGTAGCTCCTACGAGCAGTACTTC; V gene: TRBV19; D gene: NA; clone size: NA; J gene: TRBJ2-7
CDR3 protein: CASSLEGFPQYF; CDR3 DNA: TGCGCCAGCAGCTTGGAAGGGTTCCCCCAGTACTTC; V gene: TRBV5-1; D gene: NA; clone size: few; J gene: TRBJ2-5
CDR3 protein: CASSQEAGQNYGYTF; CDR3 DNA: TGCGCCAGCAGCCAAGAGGCAGGGCAGAACTATGGCTACACCTTC; V gene: TRBV4-1; D gene: NA; clone size: NA; J gene: TRBJ1-2
CDR3 protein: CASSLDTSGTDTQYF; CDR3 DNA: TGTGCCAGCAGCTTAGATACTAGCGGCACAGATACGCAGTATTTT; V gene: TRBV7-2; D gene: TRBD2; clone size: NA; J gene: TRBJ2-3
CDR3 protein: CASSLDPGGDYNEQFF; CDR3 DNA: TGTGCCAGCAGCTTAGATCCGGGGGGGGACTACAATGAGCAGTTCTTC; V gene: TRBV11-2; D gene: TRBD2; clone size: NA; J gene: TRBJ2-1
CDR3 protein: CASSQSMLAGYEQYF; CDR3 DNA: TGTGCCAGCAGCCAATCAATGCTAGCGGGCTACGAGCAGTACTTC; V gene: TRBV3-1/TRBV3-2; D gene: TRBD2; clone size: NA; J gene: TRBJ2-7
CDR3 protein: CASSLMSTEQYF; CDR3 DNA: TGTGCCAGCAGCCTCATGTCCACCGAGCAGTACTTC; V gene: TRBV7-8; D gene: NA; clone size: NA; J gene: TRBJ2-7
CDR3 protein: CASSSRSGSTDTQYF; CDR3 DNA: TGTGCCAGCAGCAGTCGTAGCGGGAGCACAGATACGCAGTATTTT; V gene: TRBV2; D gene: TRBD2; clone size: NA; J gene: TRBJ2-3
CDR3 protein: CASSDLGTAGEAFF; CDR3 DNA: TGTGCCAGCAGTGACCTAGGGACAGCGGGGGAAGCTTTCTTT; V gene: TRBV25-1; D gene: TRBD1; clone size: NA; J gene: TRBJ1-1
CDR3 protein: CASSHFRASGRSSYNEQFF; CDR3 DNA: TGTGCCAGCAGCCACTTCAGGGCTAGCGGGCGCAGCTCCTACAATGAGCAGTTCTTC; V gene: TRBV3-1/TRBV3-2; D gene: TRBD2; clone size: NA; J gene: TRBJ2-1
CDR3 protein: CASSPRQVEPYSTDTQYF; CDR3 DNA: TGTGCCAGCTCACCACGTCAGGTAGAACCTTATAGCACAGATACGCAGTATTTT; V gene: TRBV18; D gene: NA; clone size: NA; J gene: TRBJ2-3
CDR3 protein: CASSMGGVSNTEAFF; CDR3 DNA: TGTGCCAGTAGTATGGGGGGGGTGAGCAACACTGAAGCTTTCTTT; V gene: TRBV19; D gene: NA; clone size: once; J gene: TRBJ1-1
CDR3 protein: CASRGQLAEQYF; CDR3 DNA: TGTGCCAGCAGGGGACAGTTGGCCGAGCAGTACTTC; V gene: TRBV28; D gene: TRBD1; clone size: NA; J gene: TRBJ2-7
CDR3 protein: CASKGQSDTGELFF; CDR3 DNA: TGTGCCAGTAAGGGACAATCGGACACCGGGGAGCTGTTTTTT; V gene: TRBV19; D gene: NA; clone size: NA; J gene: TRBJ2-2
CDR3 protein: CASSFRLAGVRTYEQYF; CDR3 DNA: TGTGCCAGCAGTTTCAGACTAGCGGGAGTAAGAACCTACGAGCAGTACTTC; V gene: TRBV5-4; D gene: TRBD2; clone size: NA; J gene: TRBJ2-7
CDR3 protein: CASSTGSHEQYF; CDR3 DNA: TGTGCCAGCAGTACAGGGTCCCACGAGCAGTACTTC; V gene: TRBV28; D gene: NA; clone size: once; J gene: TRBJ2-7
CDR3 protein: CAGPPVRHGYTF; CDR3 DNA: TGTGCCGGGCCCCCCGTGAGGCATGGCTACACCTTC; V gene: TRBV30; D gene: NA; clone size: NA; J gene: TRBJ1-2
CDR3 protein: CASRTAMNTEAFF; CDR3 DNA: TGTGCCAGCCGGACAGCCATGAACACTGAAGCTTTCTTT; V gene: TRBV27; D gene: NA; clone size: NA; J gene: TRBJ1-1
CDR3 protein: CASSLAGAGRTDTQYF; CDR3 DNA: TGCGCCAGCAGCTTGGCGGGAGCGGGGCGCACAGATACGCAGTATTTT; V gene: TRBV5-1; D gene: TRBD2; clone size: NA; J gene: TRBJ2-3
CDR3 protein: CASSLADRGFGNTIYF; CDR3 DNA: TGTGCCAGCAGCTTAGCCGACAGGGGGTTTGGAAACACCATATATTTT; V gene: TRBV7-9; D gene: TRBD1; clone size: NA; J gene: TRBJ1-3
CDR3 protein: CSALLSWQQYF; CDR3 DNA: TGCAGCGCCCTTCTGAGCTGGCAGCAGTACTTC; V gene: TRBV29-1; D gene: NA; clone size: NA; J gene: TRBJ2-7
CDR3 protein: CASSLGGALTDTQYF; CDR3 DNA: TGTGCCAGCAGTTTAGGGGGGGCGCTCACAGATACGCAGTATTTT; V gene: TRBV28; D gene: NA; clone size: NA; J gene: TRBJ2-3
CDR3 protein: CASSLGRVGNTIYF; CDR3 DNA: TGTGCCAGCAGTTTAGGCAGGGTTGGAAACACCATATATTTT; V gene: TRBV28; D gene: NA; clone size: NA; J gene: TRBJ1-3
CDR3 protein: CASSLNRGGTGELFF; CDR3 DNA: TGTGCCAGCAGTCTCAACAGGGGTGGCACCGGGGAGCTGTTTTTT; V gene: TRBV7-2; D gene: TRBD1; clone size: NA; J gene: TRBJ2-2
CDR3 protein: CASSIGQANYGYTF; CDR3 DNA: TGCGCCAGCAGCATAGGACAAGCTAACTATGGCTACACCTTC; V gene: TRBV5-1; D gene: NA; clone size: NA; J gene: TRBJ1-2
CDR3 protein: CASSTGAQQKQYF; CDR3 DNA: TGTGCCAGCAGCACGGGCGCACAACAAAAGCAGTACTTC; V gene: TRBV28; D gene: NA; clone size: NA; J gene: TRBJ2-7
CDR3 protein: CASSRDVGPNEKLFF; CDR3 DNA: TGCGCCAGCAGCAGGGACGTCGGGCCAAATGAAAAACTGTTTTTT; V gene: TRBV5-1; D gene: NA; clone size: once; J gene: TRBJ1-4
CDR3 protein: CASSLHGNGYGYTF; CDR3 DNA: TGCGCCAGCAGCTTGCATGGTAACGGCTATGGCTACACCTTC; V gene: TRBV5-1; D gene: NA; clone size: few; J gene: TRBJ1-2
CDR3 protein: CAWSVQRDGYTF; CDR3 DNA: TGTGCCTGGAGTGTACAAAGGGATGGCTACACCTTC; V gene: TRBV30; D gene: NA; clone size: NA; J gene: TRBJ1-2
CDR3 protein: CASSPPGTSGRNEQFF; CDR3 DNA: TGTGCCAGCAGCCCACCCGGGACTAGCGGGAGGAATGAGCAGTTCTTC; V gene: TRBV9; D gene: TRBD2; clone size: NA; J gene: TRBJ2-1
CDR3 protein: CASSLVGGAGDTQYF; CDR3 DNA: TGTGCCAGCAGCTTGGTAGGGGGGGCTGGAGATACGCAGTATTTT; V gene: TRBV5-5; D gene: NA; clone size: NA; J gene: TRBJ2-3
CDR3 protein: CASSPRGINTEAFF; CDR3 DNA: TGTGCCAGCTCACCAAGAGGAATTAACACTGAAGCTTTCTTT; V gene: TRBV18; D gene: NA; clone size: NA; J gene: TRBJ1-1
CDR3 protein: CASSATSGRGEKLFF; CDR3 DNA: TGTGCCAGTAGTGCGACATCAGGGAGAGGGGAAAAACTGTTTTTT; V gene: TRBV19; D gene: NA; clone size: NA; J gene: TRBJ1-4